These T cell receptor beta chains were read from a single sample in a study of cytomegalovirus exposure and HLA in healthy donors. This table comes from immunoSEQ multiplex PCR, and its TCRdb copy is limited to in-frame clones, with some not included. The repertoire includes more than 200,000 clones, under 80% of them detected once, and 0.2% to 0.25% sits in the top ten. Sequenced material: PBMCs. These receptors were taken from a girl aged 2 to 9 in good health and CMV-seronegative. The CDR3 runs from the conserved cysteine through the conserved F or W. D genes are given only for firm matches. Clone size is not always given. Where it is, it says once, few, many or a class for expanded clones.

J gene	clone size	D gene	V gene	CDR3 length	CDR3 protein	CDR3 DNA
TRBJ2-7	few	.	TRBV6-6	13	CASSRTGVDEQYF	TGTGCCAGCAGTCGTACAGGCGTCGACGAGCAGTACTTC
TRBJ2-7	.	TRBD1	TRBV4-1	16	CASSQDSTGKGYEQYF	TGCGCCAGCAGCCAAGATTCGACAGGGAAGGGCTACGAGCAGTACTTC
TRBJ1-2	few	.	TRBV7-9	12	CSSTQGNYGYTF	TGTTCCAGTACACAGGGAAACTATGGCTACACCTTC
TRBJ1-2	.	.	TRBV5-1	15	CASSLGDRERGGYTF	TGCGCCAGCAGCTTGGGAGACCGGGAAAGAGGAGGCTACACCTTC
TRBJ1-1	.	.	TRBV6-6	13	CASSYPGTPRAFF	TGTGCCAGCAGTTACCCGGGGACTCCCAGGGCTTTCTTT
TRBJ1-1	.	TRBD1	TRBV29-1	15	CSVEVTGEVNTEAFF	TGCAGCGTTGAAGTTACAGGGGAGGTGAACACTGAAGCTTTCTTT
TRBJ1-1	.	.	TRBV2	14	CASRGEAGGTEAFF	TGTGCCAGCAGGGGGGAGGCCGGGGGCACTGAAGCTTTCTTT
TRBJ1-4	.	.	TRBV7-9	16	CASSSPRLTQGEKLFF	TGTGCCAGCAGCTCCCCTAGGCTTACCCAAGGTGAAAAACTGTTTTTT
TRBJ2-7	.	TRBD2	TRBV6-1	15	CASRGRTGGPNEQYF	TGTGCCAGCAGAGGTCGTACGGGAGGGCCGAACGAGCAGTACTTC
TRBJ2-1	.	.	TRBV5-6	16	CASSRGQYSSYNEQFF	TGTGCCAGCAGTCGAGGACAGTACAGCTCCTACAATGAGCAGTTCTTC
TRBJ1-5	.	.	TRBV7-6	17	CASSLGRSGGSNQPQHF	TGTGCCAGCAGCTTAGGTCGAAGCGGTGGGAGCAATCAGCCCCAGCATTTT
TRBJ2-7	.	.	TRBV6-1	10	CASSYYEQYF	TGTGCCAGCAGCTACTACGAGCAGTACTTC
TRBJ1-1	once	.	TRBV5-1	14	CASTIEGLNTEAFF	TGCGCCAGCACAATTGAGGGTTTAAACACTGAAGCTTTCTTT